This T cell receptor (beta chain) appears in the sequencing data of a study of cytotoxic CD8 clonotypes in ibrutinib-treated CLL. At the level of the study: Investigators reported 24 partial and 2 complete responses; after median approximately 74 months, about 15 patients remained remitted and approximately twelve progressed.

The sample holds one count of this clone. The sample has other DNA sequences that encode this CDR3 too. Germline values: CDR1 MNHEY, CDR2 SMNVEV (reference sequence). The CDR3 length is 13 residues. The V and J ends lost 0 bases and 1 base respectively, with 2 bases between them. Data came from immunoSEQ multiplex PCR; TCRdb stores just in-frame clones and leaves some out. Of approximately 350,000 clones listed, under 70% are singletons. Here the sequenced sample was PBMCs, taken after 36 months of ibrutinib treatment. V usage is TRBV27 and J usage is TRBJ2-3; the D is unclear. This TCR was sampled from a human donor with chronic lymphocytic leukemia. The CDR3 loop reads CASSLSRTDTQYF. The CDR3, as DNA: TGTGCCAGCAGTTTATCGCGCACAGATACGCAGTATTTT.